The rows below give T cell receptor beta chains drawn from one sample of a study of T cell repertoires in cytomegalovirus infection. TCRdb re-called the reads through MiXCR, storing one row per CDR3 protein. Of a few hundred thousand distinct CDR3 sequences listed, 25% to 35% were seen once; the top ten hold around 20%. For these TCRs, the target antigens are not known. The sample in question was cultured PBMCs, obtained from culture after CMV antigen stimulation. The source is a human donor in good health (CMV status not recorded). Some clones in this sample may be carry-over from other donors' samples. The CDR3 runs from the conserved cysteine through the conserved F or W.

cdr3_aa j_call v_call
CASSVKGGNEQFF TRBJ2-1 TRBV9
CASSGGRLDEKLFF TRBJ1-4 TRBV5-1
CASSLEGGGTEAFF TRBJ1-1 TRBV5-4
CASSGPLGLTGELFF TRBJ2-2 TRBV27
CASSWVSTEAFF TRBJ1-1 TRBV12-3/TRBV12-4
CAWLRENYNEQFF TRBJ2-1 TRBV30
CASSSTRGATNEKLFF TRBJ1-4 TRBV7-8
CASRKGGSTYEQYF TRBJ2-7 TRBV12-3/TRBV12-4
CASSQPGQRTDTQYF TRBJ2-3 TRBV7-4
CATMDGYEQYF TRBJ2-7 TRBV10-3
CASSLNRGGFTDTQYF TRBJ2-3 TRBV27
CSGRGQETQYF TRBJ2-5 TRBV20-1
CASSFQQTYTF TRBJ1-2 TRBV7-2
CSANEDPYNSPLHF TRBJ1-6 TRBV20-1
CASSGQRLGYTF TRBJ1-2 TRBV28
CASSGGQGFGYTF TRBJ1-2 TRBV25-1
CASRFITGELFF TRBJ2-2 TRBV11-1
CAISVDSNPNYGYTF TRBJ1-2 TRBV10-3
CASSSGFNQPQHF TRBJ1-5 TRBV28
CATRPFSYNEQFF TRBJ2-1 TRBV28
CASKSSGRSYNEQFF TRBJ2-1 TRBV12-3/TRBV12-4
CASSFGGGSTDTQYF TRBJ2-3 TRBV7-4
CASSGGSPLHF TRBJ1-6 TRBV18
CASSQEWDPGSYNEQFF TRBJ2-1 TRBV4-2
CASSPRILGDTEAFF TRBJ1-1 TRBV18
CASSPGLFDYEQYF TRBJ2-7 TRBV7-9
CASSQDVAVNQPQHF TRBJ1-5 TRBV4-2
CASSTGGGLYGYTF TRBJ1-2 TRBV5-1
CSARDLSATNEKLFF TRBJ1-4 TRBV20-1
CASSQDGTGTGSYEQYF TRBJ2-7 TRBV14
CASSFFQTSNQPQHF TRBJ1-5 TRBV28
CASSRGPEFQPQHF TRBJ1-5 TRBV6-2/TRBV6-3
CASSSLRRVQYGENTEAFF TRBJ1-1 TRBV11-2
CASSLTRLQETQYF TRBJ2-5 TRBV7-2
CASSLGLGSQPQHF TRBJ1-5 TRBV12-3/TRBV12-4
CSASGLNYEQYF TRBJ2-7 TRBV29-1
CASSETGRGGKLFF TRBJ1-4 TRBV14
CSAPWRRYNEQFF TRBJ2-1 TRBV20-1
CASRYSGGRDEQFF TRBJ2-1 TRBV6-2/TRBV6-3
CASTHGGRSNQPQHF TRBJ1-5 TRBV6-6
CASSYGRDTEAFF TRBJ1-1 TRBV27
CASSLSFETYGELFF TRBJ2-2 TRBV7-2
CASSTSPSGTTKWDNEQFF TRBJ2-1 TRBV13
CASSQEKVGDRTYYNEQFF TRBJ2-1 TRBV4-1
CASSLTGVYEAFF TRBJ1-1 TRBV6-1
CASSLTRGTYNEQFF TRBJ2-1 TRBV7-2
CASQGAGPTDTQYF TRBJ2-3 TRBV10-3
CASSPLGLYDTQYF TRBJ2-3 TRBV7-2
CASSLEGADEKLFF TRBJ1-4 TRBV11-2
CASSGGRAGGDEQFF TRBJ2-1 TRBV2
CSARDRVAGQKETQYF TRBJ2-5 TRBV20-1
CASSQLSGSLEQYF TRBJ2-7 TRBV28
CSAYTPLSYNEQFF TRBJ2-1 TRBV20-1
CASIAGTGTMNTEAFF TRBJ1-1 TRBV5-4
CASSRVDRRPGYTF TRBJ1-2 TRBV12-3/TRBV12-4
CASTPGQGQETQYF TRBJ2-5 TRBV7-8
CASSSRSQPQHF TRBJ1-5 TRBV6-1
CATVLAGGNEQFF TRBJ2-1 TRBV6-1
CASSIQSGLATTGELFF TRBJ2-2 TRBV19
CASAFGEGANEQYF TRBJ2-7 TRBV7-9